Following are 20 T cell receptor beta chains from one sample sequenced in a study of blood T cell repertoires in COVID-19. Only in-frame clones appear in the TCRdb table, and some are missing; sequencing was by immunoSEQ multiplex PCR. The data show some 83,000 clones, around 83% seen once. Sequencing was carried out using peripheral blood. These receptors all stem from a man aged 50 to 60 with acute or convalescent COVID-19.

The chain links TRBV7-3 to TRBJ2-7; D possibly corresponds to TRBD2 (6 bases). Per germline, CDR1 SGHTA and CDR2 FQGTGA. CDR3 length equals 14 residues. The V end lost 2 bases, the J end lost 2 bases, and 10 bases lay between the germline ends. CDR3 sequence: CASSLQGGPYEQYF. CDR3 nucleotides: TGTGCCAGCAGCTTACAGGGAGGTCCCTACGAGCAGTACTTC.

CDR3 nucleotide sequence: TGTGCCAGCTGTCGGGGGGTGTACGAGCAGTACTTC. It encodes CASCRGVYEQYF. The chain employs TRBV2 and TRBJ2-7; 7 nucleotides align to TRBD2. The CDR3 has 12 residues. J gave up 4 bases and V 8 bases, and 5 bases lay outside the gene matches. Looked up from germline, CDR1 is SNHLY and CDR2 is FYNNEI.

This clone was detected only a few times. The chain is built from TRBV12-3 or TRBV12-4 and TRBJ2-2, with D possibly TRBD2 on 5 matching bases. The CDR3 runs 13 residues. Trimming left V 10 bases short and J 1 base short, with 10 bases between. The CDR3 loop reads CAIGEGNTGELFF. The CDR3 coding sequence is TGTGCCATCGGGGAAGGGAACACCGGGGAGCTGTTTTTT.

This chain connects TRBV7-3 to TRBJ2-1, with 10 positions matching TRBD2. The CDR3 length is 16 residues. The V and J ends lost 0 bases and 6 bases, in that order; junction bases with no gene match: 5. Germline V gives CDR1 SGHTA, CDR2 FQGTGA. In nucleotides, the CDR3 is TGTGCCAGCAGCTTAACTCTAGCGGGGGAAGGCAATGAGCAGTTCTTC. Residues: CASSLTLAGEGNEQFF.

The chain uses TRBV27 and TRBJ2-1; TRBD2 matches at 9 bases. V was pared by 3 bases and J by 6 bases, with 6 bases of the junction left unmatched. CDR3 length: 15 amino acids. Germline V gives CDR1 MNHEY, CDR2 SMNVEV (reference sequence). In DNA form, the CDR3 reads TGTGCCAGCAGTTTTTGGGCGGGAGGGGGCAATGAGCAGTTCTTC. Residues: CASSFWAGGGNEQFF.

The V gene is TRBV7-6, the J gene TRBJ2-3, with D possibly matching TRBD2 (7 bases). Germline-derived CDR1 and CDR2 are SGHVS and FNYEAQ. The CDR3 covers 14 residues. V dropped 8 bases and J dropped 0 bases, with 12 bases sitting between them. The CDR3 protein is CASLTGGSTDTQYF. The CDR3 DNA sequence: TGTGCCAGCCTCACGGGGGGCAGCACAGATACGCAGTATTTT.

This chain connects TRBV2 to TRBJ2-7, with TRBD1 matching 9 bases. With V trimmed by 5 bases and J by 1 base, 6 bases remained unmatched. The germline gives CDR1 SNHLY, CDR2 FYNNEI. The CDR3 contains 15 residues. The CDR3 sequence: CASSRSGTGSYEQYF. The DNA for the CDR3 is TGTGCCAGCAGTAGGTCTGGGACAGGGTCCTACGAGCAGTACTTC.

This chain joins TRBV6-5 and TRBJ2-7; TRBD2 aligns across 11 bases. Germline V lookup: CDR1 MNHEY, CDR2 SVGAGI. V lost 0 bases to trimming and J lost 6 bases; unmatched junction nucleotides: 4. The CDR3 is 15 amino acids. In DNA form, the CDR3 reads TGTGCCAGCAGTTACTCAATCCTAGCGGGAGGCGAGCAGTACTTC. As protein: CASSYSILAGGEQYF.

The J gene is TRBJ1-5, the V gene TRBV24-1, with TRBD1 as a possible D gene (5 bases). Germline loops: CDR1 KGHDR, CDR2 SFDVKD. Trimming stripped 5 bases from V and 6 bases from J, with 19 bases between. The length of the CDR3 is 16 residues. The CDR3 DNA reads TGTGCCACCAGTGGCGGGGACGGGACGTTAGGTCAGCCCCAGCATTTT. Translated, it gives CATSGGDGTLGQPQHF.

This rearrangement joins TRBV7-2 to TRBJ1-1; a weak D match, TRBD1 (5 bases). From germline, CDR1 is SGHTA and CDR2 FQGNSA. This CDR3 has 16 amino acids. The V end lost 0 bases, the J end lost 2 bases, and 13 bases lay between the germline ends. The chain's CDR3 is CASSLALDIVNTEAFF. CDR3 DNA: TGTGCCAGCAGCTTAGCGTTGGACATAGTCAACACTGAAGCTTTCTTT.

This chain links TRBV2 with TRBJ2-1; TRBD1 is a possible D gene (5 bases). The CDR3 extends over 13 amino acids. Germline CDR1 and CDR2: SNHLY and FYNNEI. The V end lost 3 bases, the J end lost 6 bases, and 9 bases lay between the germline ends. This chain's CDR3 is CASSDEGVNEQFF. The CDR3 bases are TGTGCCAGCAGTGATGAAGGGGTCAATGAGCAGTTCTTC.

This clone is a singleton in its sample. The rearrangement joins TRBV10-3 to TRBJ2-7, with D uncertain. Germline-derived CDR1 and CDR2 are ENHRY and SYGVKD. The CDR3 is 12 amino acids. The germline V and J ends were trimmed by 2 bases and 4 bases, with 6 bases remaining between them. This chain's CDR3 is CAISEGQYEQYF. DNA for the CDR3: TGTGCCATCAGTGAGGGCCAGTACGAGCAGTACTTC.

The CDR3 here is CASSLRTGVGDTQYF. The CDR3, as DNA: TGTGCCAGCAGCCTCCGGACAGGGGTCGGGGATACGCAGTATTTT. J is TRBJ2-3 and V is TRBV3-1 (or the pseudogene TRBV3-2); TRBD1 matches 9 bases. CDR3 length: 15 residues. Germline CDR1 is LGHDT and CDR2 is YNNKEL (reference sequence). V lost 4 bases, J lost 6 bases, and 8 bases stayed unmatched.

This sequence joins TRBV7-3 and TRBJ2-5; 13 bases fit TRBD2. Trimming at V came to 5 bases and at J to 4 bases, leaving 7 bases not matched to a gene. Per germline, CDR1 SGHTA and CDR2 FQGTGA. The CDR3 loop spans 16 amino acids. The CDR3 bases are TGTGCCAGCAGCCCCAGGACTAGCGGGGGTCGAGAGACCCAGTACTTC. Translation gives CASSPRTSGGRETQYF.

The gene calls are TRBV29-1 and TRBJ2-1, with 8 bases matching TRBD1. The CDR3 sequence is 13 residues long. V was pared by 7 bases and J by 9 bases, with 11 bases of the junction left unmatched. Looked up from germline, CDR1 is SQVTM and CDR2 is ANQGSEA. CDR3 in DNA: TGCAGCGCCGAGAGGACAGGGCTTTTTGAGCAGTTCTTC. It yields the protein CSAERTGLFEQFF.

The V and J genes are TRBV12-5 and TRBJ2-7; 7 bases agree with TRBD1. J was trimmed by 2 bases and V by 1 base; bases with no gene match: 5. This CDR3 has 15 residues. Germline V gene data show CDR1 as LGHNT and CDR2 as FRNRAP. CDR3 amino acids: CASGLGRDRTYEQYF. The DNA of the CDR3 is TGTGCTAGTGGTTTGGGCCGGGACAGAACCTACGAGCAGTACTTC.

The chain is built from TRBV28 and TRBJ1-5; TRBD1 matches 8 bases. The CDR3 runs 15 residues. CDR1 is MDHEN and CDR2 is SYDVKM in the germline V gene. The V gene end was trimmed by 5 bases and the J gene end by 4 bases; junction bases not matched to a gene: 7. The CDR3 DNA is TGTGCCAGCAGTAGGACAGGGCGAGGTAATCAGCCCCAGCATTTT. Translating gives CASSRTGRGNQPQHF.

The chain links TRBV28 to TRBJ2-5; a possible D gene is TRBD2 (6 bases). CDR1 MDHEN and CDR2 SYDVKM come from the germline V gene. CDR3 length equals 15 residues. Trimming took 2 bases from V and 2 from J, leaving 12 bases between them. The CDR3 loop reads CASSLSIGGQETQYF. CDR3 sequence (DNA): TGTGCCAGCAGTTTAAGTATTGGGGGGCAAGAGACCCAGTACTTC.

The rearrangement uses TRBV10-1 and TRBJ2-2; TRBD1 matches at 7 bases. Losses at the gene ends were 3 bases for V and 5 bases for J; bases not matched to a gene: 15. CDR1 and CDR2 (germline): WNHNN, SYGVQD (reference sequence). CDR3 length: 18 amino acids. The chain's CDR3 is CASSEIGQVPTGTGELFF. CDR3 DNA sequence: TGCGCCAGCAGTGAAATCGGACAGGTCCCCACGGGTACCGGGGAGCTGTTTTTT.

CDR3 region: CASSLGQLTGNTIYF. DNA for the CDR3: TGTGCCAGCAGCTTGGGTCAGTTGACTGGAAACACCATATATTTT. The J gene is TRBJ1-3, the V gene TRBV5-8; D ambiguous. V was shortened by 0 bases and J by 2 bases, with 9 bases between the two germline ends. The CDR3 consists of 15 residues. Germline-derived CDR1 and CDR2 are SGHTS and YDEGEE.